This T cell receptor beta chain was obtained from a study of T-cell memory formation after mild COVID-19. In the study overall: Largely donor-specific TCR clusters were found.

Between the trimmed V and J ends, which lost 6 bases and 7 bases, there was a span of 19 bases. Germline assignment: CDR1 MNHEY and CDR2 SVGAGI. This CDR3 is 15 amino acids long. MiXCR was run by TCRdb on the 5' RACE reads, yielding one entry per CDR3 protein. The sample contains just under 550,000 distinct CDR3 sequences, about a fifth of which appear only once. This clonotype was detected a few times. The material sequenced was PBMCs or a T cell subset sorted from them (not recorded which). This clonotype was obtained from an adult woman who had mild COVID-19 (a few samples of this study predate the infection). Cell type and time point are not known. The chain has TRBV6-5 and TRBJ2-1; D is possibly TRBD1 (7 bases). CDR3 sequence: CASSYGGGGQNEQFF. The CDR3 bases are TGTGCCAGCAGCTATGGAGGGGGCGGCCAGAATGAGCAGTTCTTC.